This T cell receptor beta chain is drawn from a study of T cell changes during pregnancy in multiple sclerosis (dated by TCRdb to between 2018 and 2020). As for the study more broadly: In women with multiple sclerosis, the researchers looked at how the T cell repertoire shifted as pregnancy progressed.

CDR1 SGHRS and CDR2 YFSETQ are derived from the germline V gene. The CDR3 holds 12 amino acids from the cysteine to the phenylalanine. This entry keeps only the CDR3 DNA: 36 bases, framed from base 1. Between the V and J ends, shortened by 2 bases and 4 bases respectively, the junction contains 4 bases. Libraries were prepared through the immunoSEQ multiplex PCR assay. Sourced from immuneACCESS, this table was stored by TCRdb with only in-frame sequences that have V and J called. A share of the clones is absent; for the studies checked, an unresolved V gene accounts for under half, and the remainder has no known explanation. A total of 38,000 or so clones appear in this sample, about 94% of them only once. Clones ranked in the top ten supply 0.3% to 0.45% of the sample. Concerning this clone: What antigen it recognizes has not been identified. Base qualities are not provided; no much larger clone lies one nucleotide away.

The TCR originated in a female donor with multiple sclerosis, enrolled in a pregnancy study. Sequencing used CD4+ T cells from peripheral blood mononuclear cells, obtained in the second trimester of pregnancy. Recombination joined TRBV5-1 with TRBJ2-1, with the D gene uncertain. The CDR3 protein sequence reads: CASSLQYNEQFF. The bases read TGCGCCAGCAGCTTACAGTACAATGAGCAGTTCTTC.